The sequence of this TCR beta chain was determined in a study of CD8+CD57+ T cells in acquired aplastic anemia. About the research overall: Isolated CD4+ and CD8+ cells, once sorted, yielded DNA averaging around 3 ug.

Germline CDR1 is LNHNV and CDR2 is YYDKDF (reference sequence). J lost 5 bases, V lost 4 bases, and 8 bases had no gene match. CDR3 size: 16 residues. Genomic DNA was employed as the template in profiling TCR beta VDJ and CDR3. One entry per CDR3 protein, called by TCRdb with MiXCR from the reads. The sample lists tens of thousands of distinct CDR3 sequences, less than 65% occurring once. Patients included in sequencing had previously demonstrated CD8+CD57+ cell expansion by flow cytometry. Sequenced material: sorted CD4+, CD8+, or CD8+CD57+ T cells (not recorded which) from PBMCs. The V call is TRBV15, the J call TRBJ2-5; 12 nucleotides line up with TRBD2. The sequence was obtained from a human donor with aplastic anemia. This chain's CDR3 is CATSITSGGSWETQYF. CDR3 in DNA: TGTGCCACCAGCATTACTAGCGGGGGGTCCTGGGAGACCCAGTACTTC.